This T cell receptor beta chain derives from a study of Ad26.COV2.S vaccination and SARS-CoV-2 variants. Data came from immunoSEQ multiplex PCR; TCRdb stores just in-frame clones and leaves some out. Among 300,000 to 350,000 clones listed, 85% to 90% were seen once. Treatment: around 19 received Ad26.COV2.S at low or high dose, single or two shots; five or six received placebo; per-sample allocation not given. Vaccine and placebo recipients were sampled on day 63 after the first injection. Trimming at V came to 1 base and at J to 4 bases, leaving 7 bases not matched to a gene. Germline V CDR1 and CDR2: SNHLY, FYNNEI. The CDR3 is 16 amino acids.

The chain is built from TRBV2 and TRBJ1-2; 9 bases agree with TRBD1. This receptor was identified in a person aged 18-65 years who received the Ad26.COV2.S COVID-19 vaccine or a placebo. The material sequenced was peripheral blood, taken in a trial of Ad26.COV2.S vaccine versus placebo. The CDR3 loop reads CASSEGDRAGGYGYTF. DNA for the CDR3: TGTGCCAGCAGTGAAGGGGACAGGGCTGGGGGCTATGGCTACACCTTC.